This record concerns one TCR beta chain sequence. Under the authors' procedure: The assay estimated nucleated cells by amplifying reference gene primers. The repertoire was sequenced with immunoSEQ multiplex PCR; TCRdb's copy has only in-frame clones and lacks some. That table is the source of V, J and clone size, and D and trimming were worked out from the DNA. The sample includes 300,000 or so clones, 91% of them seen just once. Patients at the Seattle site were enrolled during active infection and followed longitudinally. This CDR3 has 15 amino acids. Germline V gene data show CDR1 as SGHRS and CDR2 as YFSETQ. Trimming cost V 3 bases and J 7 bases; bases outside gene matches: 3. This entry comes from a study of blood T cell repertoires in COVID-19. About the study: T cells, B-cell-depleted T cells, or PBMCs supplied cDNA or gDNA.

This sequence originates from a woman aged 25 to 45 with COVID-19, enrolled during active disease. The sample was peripheral blood. The chain combines TRBV5-1 with TRBJ2-1; TRBD2 matches at 14 bases. The CDR3 DNA reads TGCGCCAGCAGCTCGGGACTAGCGGGAGTTAATGAGCAGTTCTTC. Amino acid sequence: CASSSGLAGVNEQFF.